These 15 T cell receptor beta chains were all obtained from the same sample, sequenced in a study of blood T cell repertoires in COVID-19. Sequencing used immunoSEQ multiplex PCR; TCRdb keeps in-frame clones, though not all of them. The sample has approximately 250,000 clones; roughly 84% are singletons. Sequencing was carried out using peripheral blood. These receptor sequences come from a man aged 40-50 years who had recovered from COVID-19.

This chain uses TRBV5-4 with TRBJ1-1; tentatively, D is TRBD1 (5 bases). The CDR3 has 16 amino acids. V was trimmed by 2 bases and J by 0 bases, leaving 14 bases between them. Germline V gene data show CDR1 as SGHNT and CDR2 as YYREEE (reference sequence). CDR3 in amino acids: CASSFSAARVNTEAFF. In DNA, the CDR3 is TGTGCCAGCAGCTTTTCTGCGGCCAGGGTGAACACTGAAGCTTTCTTT.

The V call is TRBV7-9, the J call TRBJ2-7; 7 bases agree with TRBD1. The V and J ends lost 4 bases and 0 bases, in that order; junction bases with no gene match: 3. Germline CDR1 is SEHNR and CDR2 is FQNEAQ (reference sequence). The CDR3 has 14 residues. The CDR3 DNA reads TGTGCCAGCAGCTCCGGGACAGTCTCCTACGAGCAGTACTTC. Amino acid sequence: CASSSGTVSYEQYF.

The chain combines TRBV5-4 with TRBJ1-1; maybe TRBD1 (6 bases). The CDR3 loop spans 15 amino acids. Trimming left V 2 bases short and J 1 base short, with 12 bases between. Per the germline V gene, CDR1 is SGHNT and CDR2 is YYREEE (reference sequence). The chain's CDR3 is CASSLRVDRNTEAFF. The CDR3 DNA reads as TGTGCCAGCAGCTTACGGGTGGACAGGAACACTGAAGCTTTCTTT.

The chain carries TRBV5-1 and TRBJ1-3; the D is unclear. Germline values: CDR1 SGHRS, CDR2 YFSETQ. V lost 4 bases to trimming and J lost 0 bases, with 14 bases between them. This CDR3 spans 16 amino acids. The CDR3 DNA follows: TGCGCCAGCAGCGCGAAAGACATACACTCTGGAAACACCATATATTTT. Amino acids: CASSAKDIHSGNTIYF.

This CDR3 is CASSSQRTGATEAFF. CDR3 coding DNA: TGTGCCAGTAGTAGCCAGAGGACAGGGGCCACTGAAGCTTTCTTT. The gene calls are TRBV19 and TRBJ1-1, with TRBD1 matching 9 bases. The V gene end was trimmed by 4 bases and the J gene end by 4 bases; junction bases not matched to a gene: 7. The CDR3 runs to 15 residues. The V gene's germline CDR1 is LNHDA and CDR2 SQIVND (reference sequence).

This clone was picked up a small number of times. The genes are TRBV10-3 and TRBJ2-7, with 8 nucleotides matching TRBD2. Germline loops: CDR1 ENHRY, CDR2 SYGVKD. The CDR3 spans 12 residues. With V trimmed by 11 bases and J by 4 bases, 7 bases remained unmatched. This CDR3 is CASGGREYEQYF. DNA of the CDR3: TGTGCCTCGGGGGGGAGGGAGTACGAGCAGTACTTC.

The V and J genes are TRBV27 and TRBJ1-6, with 10 bases fitting TRBD1. The CDR3 has 18 residues. The V segment lost 6 bases and the J segment 4 bases; nucleotides outside the gene matches: 12. CDR1 is MNHEY, CDR2 SMNVEV, per germline (reference sequence). CDR3 amino acids: CASSWTGGSLEYNSPLHF. CDR3 nucleotides: TGTGCCAGCAGCTGGACAGGGGGGTCCCTCGAGTATAATTCACCCCTCCACTTT.

The gene calls are TRBV5-4 and TRBJ1-1, with no clear D. Trimming stripped 4 bases from V and 3 bases from J, with 13 bases between. The germline V gene has CDR1 SGHNT and CDR2 YYREEE (reference sequence). This CDR3 contains 14 residues. CDR3 sequence: CASSTRKSDTEAFF. CDR3 bases: TGTGCCAGCAGCACCAGGAAGTCGGACACTGAAGCTTTCTTT.

This chain joins TRBV11-2 and TRBJ2-7, with 8 bases aligning to TRBD1. V lost 4 bases to trimming and J lost 3 bases; unmatched junction nucleotides: 5. The CDR3 extends over 14 amino acids. CDR1 is SGHAT, CDR2 FQNNGV, per germline. The CDR3 sequence is CASSSQGGVYEQYF. The CDR3 region has the DNA TGTGCCAGCAGCTCACAGGGGGGTGTCTACGAGCAGTACTTC.

CDR3: CAWSRGGELFF. The CDR3 nucleotides read TGTGCCTGGAGTCGGGGTGGGGAGCTGTTTTTT. The chain recombines TRBV30 with TRBJ2-2, with a tentative D call TRBD2 (5 bases). Germline V gene data show CDR1 as GTSNPN and CDR2 as SVGIG (reference sequence). Trimming removed 2 bases at V and 8 bases at J, with 6 bases between. CDR3 size: 11 residues.

V is TRBV27 and J is TRBJ2-3; perhaps TRBD2 as D (5 bases). The length of the CDR3 is 15 residues. Germline CDR1 reads MNHEY; CDR2 reads SMNVEV (reference sequence). Trimming stripped 5 bases from V and 0 bases from J, with 12 bases between. DNA for the CDR3: TGTGCCAGCAGTAAAGCGGTAGCTAGCACAGATACGCAGTATTTT. Translation gives CASSKAVASTDTQYF.

The chain is built from TRBV10-1 and TRBJ2-7, with 8 bases that match TRBD2. The CDR3 sequence is 13 residues long. The junction had 7 bases not matched to a gene; V was cut back by 0 bases and J by 12 bases. The germline gives CDR1 WNHNN, CDR2 SYGVQD (reference sequence). In DNA, the CDR3 is TGCGCCAGCAGTGAGTCGTACGGCGGGAGGCGGTACTTC. Amino acid sequence: CASSESYGGRRYF.

In the case of this clone: The junction shows a germline mismatch at one end, possibly a read error. The V and J genes are TRBV7-7 and TRBJ2-1; 9 positions agree with TRBD2. The germline V gene has CDR1 SSHAT and CDR2 FNYEAQ (reference sequence). The CDR3 loop spans 14 amino acids. CDR3 in amino acids: CASSLDGLANEQFF. CDR3 DNA: TGTGCTAGCAGCTTAGATGGACTAGCGAATGAGCAGTTCTTC.

The chain joins TRBV7-9 to TRBJ2-1; 13 nucleotides agree with TRBD2. The CDR3 runs 15 residues. Trimming cost V 5 bases and J 8 bases; bases outside gene matches: 6. Germline CDR1 reads SEHNR; CDR2 reads FQNEAQ (reference sequence). CDR3 coding DNA: TGTGCCAGCAGCCGAGGGACTAGCGGGGTGCATGAGCAGTTCTTC. It is translated as CASSRGTSGVHEQFF.

The chain has TRBV7-8 and TRBJ2-7; 9 bases are a match to TRBD2. The length of the CDR3 is 15 residues. Germline trimming cut 2 bases from V and 2 bases from J; bases unmatched to any gene: 4. Germline V gene lookup returns CDR1 SGHVS and CDR2 FQNEAQ. CDR3 in DNA: TGTGCCAGCAGCTTATTGGTAGCGGGAGCCTACGAGCAGTACTTC. Amino acid sequence: CASSLLVAGAYEQYF.